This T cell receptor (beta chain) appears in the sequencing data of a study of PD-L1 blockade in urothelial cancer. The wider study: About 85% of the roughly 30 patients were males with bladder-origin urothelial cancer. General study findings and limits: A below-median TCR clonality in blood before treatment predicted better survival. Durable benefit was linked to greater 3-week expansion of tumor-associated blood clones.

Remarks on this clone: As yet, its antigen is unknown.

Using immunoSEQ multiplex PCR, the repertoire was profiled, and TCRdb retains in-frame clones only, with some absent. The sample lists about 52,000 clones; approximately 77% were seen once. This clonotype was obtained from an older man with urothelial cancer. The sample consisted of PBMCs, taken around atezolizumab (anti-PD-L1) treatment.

The CDR3 sequence: CASIQRGGNEQFF. The CDR3 nucleotides read TGTGCCAGCATCCAGCGCGGAGGGAATGAGCAGTTCTTC. This chain joins TRBV5-4 and TRBJ2-1; tentatively, D is TRBD2 (6 bases). V was cut by 6 bases and J by 7 bases, with 14 bases left in between. The length of the CDR3 is 13 residues. CDR1 is SGHNT, CDR2 YYREEE, per germline (reference sequence). The variable domain in full, with the rest retrieved from reference TRBV5-4 and TRBJ2-1, is ETGVTQSPTHLIKTRGQQVTLRCSSQSGHNTVSWYQQALGQGPQFIFQYYREEENGRGNFPPRFSGLQFPNYSSELNVNALELDDSALYLCASIQRGGNEQFFGPGTRLTVL.